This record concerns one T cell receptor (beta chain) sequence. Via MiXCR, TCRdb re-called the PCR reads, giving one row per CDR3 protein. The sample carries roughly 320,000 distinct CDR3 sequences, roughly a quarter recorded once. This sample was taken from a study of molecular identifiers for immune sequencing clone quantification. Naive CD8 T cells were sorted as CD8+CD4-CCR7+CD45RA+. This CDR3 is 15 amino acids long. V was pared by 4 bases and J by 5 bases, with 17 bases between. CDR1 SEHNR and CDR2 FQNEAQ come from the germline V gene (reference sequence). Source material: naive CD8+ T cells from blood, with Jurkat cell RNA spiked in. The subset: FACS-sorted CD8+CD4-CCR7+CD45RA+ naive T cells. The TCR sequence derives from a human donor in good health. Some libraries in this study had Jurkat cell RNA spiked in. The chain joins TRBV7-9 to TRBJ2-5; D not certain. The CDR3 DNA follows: TGTGCCAGCAGCTCCTACACGGACGTCAGGGAGACCCAGTACTTC. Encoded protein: CASSSYTDVRETQYF. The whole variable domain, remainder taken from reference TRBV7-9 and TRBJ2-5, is DTGVSQNPRHKITKRGQNVTFRCDPISEHNRLYWYRQTLGQGPEFLTYFQNEAQLEKSRLLSDRFSAERPKGSFSTLEIQRTEQGDSAMYLCASSSYTDVRETQYFGPGTRLLVL.